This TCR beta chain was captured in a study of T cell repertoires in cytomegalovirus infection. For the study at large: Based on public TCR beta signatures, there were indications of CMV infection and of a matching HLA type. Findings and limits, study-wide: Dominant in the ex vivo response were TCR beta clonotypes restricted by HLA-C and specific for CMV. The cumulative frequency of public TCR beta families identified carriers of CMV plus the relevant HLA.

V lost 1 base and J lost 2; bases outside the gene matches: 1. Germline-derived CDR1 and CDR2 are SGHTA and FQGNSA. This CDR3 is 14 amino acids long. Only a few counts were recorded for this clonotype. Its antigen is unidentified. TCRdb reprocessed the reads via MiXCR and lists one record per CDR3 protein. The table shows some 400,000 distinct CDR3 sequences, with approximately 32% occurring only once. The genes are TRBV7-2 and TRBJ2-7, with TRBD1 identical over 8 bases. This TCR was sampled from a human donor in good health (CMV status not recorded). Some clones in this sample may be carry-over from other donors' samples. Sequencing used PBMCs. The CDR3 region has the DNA TGTGCCAGCAGCTTAGTGGGACAGGCCTACGAGCAGTACTTC. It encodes CASSLVGQAYEQYF.